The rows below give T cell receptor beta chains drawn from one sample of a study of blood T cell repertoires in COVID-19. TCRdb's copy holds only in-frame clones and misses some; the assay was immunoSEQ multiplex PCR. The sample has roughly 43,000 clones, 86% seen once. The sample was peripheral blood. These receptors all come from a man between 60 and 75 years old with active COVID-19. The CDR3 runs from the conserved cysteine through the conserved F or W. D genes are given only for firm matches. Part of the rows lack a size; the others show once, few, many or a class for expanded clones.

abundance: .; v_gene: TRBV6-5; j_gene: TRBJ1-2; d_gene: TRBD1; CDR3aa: CANSPGTGGRGDF; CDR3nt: TGTGCCAACTCCCCGGGGACAGGGGGAAGGGGGGACTTC
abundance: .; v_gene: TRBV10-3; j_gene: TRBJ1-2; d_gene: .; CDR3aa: CAISVSANYGYTF; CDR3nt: TGTGCCATCAGTGTATCAGCTAACTATGGCTACACCTTC
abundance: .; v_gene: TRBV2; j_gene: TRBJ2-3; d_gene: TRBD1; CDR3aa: CASSLDRGAADTQYF; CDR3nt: TGTGCCAGCAGCCTGGACAGGGGTGCCGCAGATACGCAGTATTTT
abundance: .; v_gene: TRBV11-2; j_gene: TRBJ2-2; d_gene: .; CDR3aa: CASSLGGPGTGELFF; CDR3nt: TGTGCCAGCAGCTTAGGAGGGCCCGGGACCGGGGAGCTGTTTTTT
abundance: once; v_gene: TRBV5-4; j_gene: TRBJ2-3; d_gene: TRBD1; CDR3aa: CASSQQGATDTQYF; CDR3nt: TGTGCCAGCAGCCAACAGGGGGCCACAGATACGCAGTATTTT
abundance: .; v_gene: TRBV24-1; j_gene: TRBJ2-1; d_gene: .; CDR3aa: CATSVGDEQFF; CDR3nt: TGTGCCACCAGTGTGGGCGATGAGCAGTTCTTC
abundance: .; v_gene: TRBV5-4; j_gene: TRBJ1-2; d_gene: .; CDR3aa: CASSLRGNYGYTF; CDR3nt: TGTGCCAGCAGCTTAAGGGGTAACTATGGCTACACCTTC
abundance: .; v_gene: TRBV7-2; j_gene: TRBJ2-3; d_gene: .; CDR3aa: CASSFRLGTNTDTQYF; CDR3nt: TGTGCCAGCAGCTTTAGGTTAGGGACAAATACAGATACGCAGTATTTT
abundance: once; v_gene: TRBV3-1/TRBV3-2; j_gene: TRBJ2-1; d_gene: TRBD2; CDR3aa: CASSQGAGGYNEQFF; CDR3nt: TGTGCCAGCAGCCAAGGGGCGGGAGGGTACAATGAGCAGTTCTTC
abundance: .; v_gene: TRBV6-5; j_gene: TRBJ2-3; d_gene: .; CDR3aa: CASSYSSVDTQYF; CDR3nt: TGTGCCAGCAGTTACAGTAGTGTCGATACGCAGTATTTT
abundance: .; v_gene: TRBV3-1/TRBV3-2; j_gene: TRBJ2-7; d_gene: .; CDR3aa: CASSHLYSYEQYF; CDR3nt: TGTGCCAGCAGCCATCTCTACTCCTACGAGCAGTACTTC
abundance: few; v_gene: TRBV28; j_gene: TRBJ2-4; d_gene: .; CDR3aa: CASSLLRLAKNIQYF; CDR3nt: TGTGCCAGCAGTTTACTCAGGCTAGCCAAAAACATTCAGTACTTC
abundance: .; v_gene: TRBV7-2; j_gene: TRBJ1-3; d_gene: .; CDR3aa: CASSLGDSRTGNTIYF; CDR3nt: TGTGCCAGCAGCTTAGGGGACTCGAGGACAGGAAACACCATATATTTT
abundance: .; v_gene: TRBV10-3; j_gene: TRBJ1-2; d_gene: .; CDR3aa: CAIGEDGYTF; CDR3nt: TGTGCCATCGGGGAGGATGGCTACACCTTC
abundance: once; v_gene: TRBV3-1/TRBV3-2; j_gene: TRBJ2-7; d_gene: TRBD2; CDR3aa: CASSQVGGGPYEQYF; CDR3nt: TGTGCCAGCAGCCAAGTGGGGGGAGGGCCGTACGAGCAGTACTTC
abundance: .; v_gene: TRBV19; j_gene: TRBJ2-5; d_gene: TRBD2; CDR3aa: CASTFSGRATGETQYF; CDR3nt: TGTGCCAGTACTTTTAGCGGGAGGGCCACAGGAGAGACCCAGTACTTC
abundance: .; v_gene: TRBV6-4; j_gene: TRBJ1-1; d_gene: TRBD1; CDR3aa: CASTDRARDEAFF; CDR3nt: TGTGCCAGCACGGACAGGGCGCGGGATGAAGCTTTCTTT
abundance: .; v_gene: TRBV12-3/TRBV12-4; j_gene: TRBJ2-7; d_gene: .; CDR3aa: CASSLIAYEQYF; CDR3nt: TGTGCCAGCAGTTTAATAGCGTACGAGCAGTACTTC
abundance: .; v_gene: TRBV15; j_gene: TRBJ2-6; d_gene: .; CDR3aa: CATSSTGYSGANVLTF; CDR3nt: TGTGCCACCAGCAGTACAGGGTACTCTGGGGCCAACGTCCTGACTTTC
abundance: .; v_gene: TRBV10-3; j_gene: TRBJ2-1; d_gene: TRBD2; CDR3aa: CAISELAGAEQFF; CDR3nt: TGTGCCATCAGTGAATTAGCGGGAGCTGAGCAGTTCTTC
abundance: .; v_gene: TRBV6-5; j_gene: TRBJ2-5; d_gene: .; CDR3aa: CASSHPEQQETQYF; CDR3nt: TGTGCCAGCAGTCACCCGGAGCAGCAAGAGACCCAGTACTTC
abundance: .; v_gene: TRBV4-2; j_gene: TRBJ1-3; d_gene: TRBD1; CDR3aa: CASSRATGAGSGNTIYF; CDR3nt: TGTGCCAGCAGCCGAGCGACAGGGGCCGGCTCTGGAAACACCATATATTTT
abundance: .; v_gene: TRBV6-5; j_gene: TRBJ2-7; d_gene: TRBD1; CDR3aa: CASTRTGGDEQYF; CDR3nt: TGTGCCAGCACCCGGACAGGGGGGGACGAGCAGTACTTC
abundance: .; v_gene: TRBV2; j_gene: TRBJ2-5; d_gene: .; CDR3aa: CASSGAEQQETQYF; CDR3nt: TGTGCCAGCAGTGGAGCGGAGCAACAAGAGACCCAGTACTTC
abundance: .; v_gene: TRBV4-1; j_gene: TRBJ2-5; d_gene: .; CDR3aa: CASSLRDFQETQYF; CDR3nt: TGCGCCAGCAGCCTGCGGGACTTTCAAGAGACCCAGTACTTC
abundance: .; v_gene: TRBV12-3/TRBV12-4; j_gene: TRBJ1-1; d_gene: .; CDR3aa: CASSLQGNTEAFF; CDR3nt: TGTGCCAGCAGTCTACAGGGGAACACTGAAGCTTTCTTT
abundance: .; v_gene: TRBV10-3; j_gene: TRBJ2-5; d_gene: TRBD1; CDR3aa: CAISESRDREETQYF; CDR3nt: TGTGCCATCAGTGAGTCGAGGGACAGGGAAGAGACCCAGTACTTC
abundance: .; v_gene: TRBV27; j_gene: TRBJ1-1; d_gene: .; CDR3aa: CASRINGHLEAFF; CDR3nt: TGTGCCAGCAGAATTAATGGACACCTTGAAGCTTTCTTT
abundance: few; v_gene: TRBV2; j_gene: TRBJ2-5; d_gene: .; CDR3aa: CASSDYRLASETQYF; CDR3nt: TGTGCCAGCAGTGACTATAGGCTAGCTAGCGAGACCCAGTACTTC
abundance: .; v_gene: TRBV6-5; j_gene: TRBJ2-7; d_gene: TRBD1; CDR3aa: CASSYRGGEGYEQYF; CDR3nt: TGTGCCAGCAGTTACAGAGGGGGCGAAGGTTACGAGCAGTACTTC
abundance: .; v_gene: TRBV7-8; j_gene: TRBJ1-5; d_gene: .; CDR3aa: CASSLVAYPTGISNQPQHF; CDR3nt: TGTGCCAGCAGCTTAGTCGCCTATCCGACAGGAATTAGCAATCAGCCCCAGCATTTT
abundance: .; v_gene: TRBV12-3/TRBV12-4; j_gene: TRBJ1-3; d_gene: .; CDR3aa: CASRATTGNTIYF; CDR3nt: TGTGCCAGCAGGGCGACAACTGGAAACACCATATATTTT
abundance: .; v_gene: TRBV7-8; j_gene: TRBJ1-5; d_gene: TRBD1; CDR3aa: CASSLADRGQPQHF; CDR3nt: TGTGCCAGCAGCTTAGCGGACAGGGGTCAGCCCCAGCATTTT
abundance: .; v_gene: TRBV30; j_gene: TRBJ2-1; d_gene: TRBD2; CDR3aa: CAWTSGSSYNEQFF; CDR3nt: TGTGCCTGGACTAGCGGGAGCTCCTACAATGAGCAGTTCTTC
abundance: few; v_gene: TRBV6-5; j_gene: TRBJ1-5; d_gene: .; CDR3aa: CASSLTGTNQPQHF; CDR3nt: TGTGCCAGCAGTTTAACAGGGACCAATCAGCCCCAGCATTTT
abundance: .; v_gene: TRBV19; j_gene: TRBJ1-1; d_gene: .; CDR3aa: CASSITGMNTEAFF; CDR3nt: TGTGCCAGTAGTATAACAGGAATGAACACTGAAGCTTTCTTT
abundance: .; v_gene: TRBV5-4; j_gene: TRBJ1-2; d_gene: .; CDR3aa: CASSGGGGGGYTF; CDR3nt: TGTGCCAGCAGCGGAGGGGGGGGTGGAGGCTACACCTTC
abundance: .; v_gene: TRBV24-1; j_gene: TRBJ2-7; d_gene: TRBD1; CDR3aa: CATSDWGQGDYEQYF; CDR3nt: TGTGCCACCAGTGATTGGGGACAGGGGGACTACGAGCAGTACTTC
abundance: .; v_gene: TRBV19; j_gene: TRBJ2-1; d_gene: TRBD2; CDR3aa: CASSIRGGRVNNEQFF; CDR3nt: TGTGCCAGTAGCATAAGGGGCGGGAGAGTAAACAATGAGCAGTTCTTC
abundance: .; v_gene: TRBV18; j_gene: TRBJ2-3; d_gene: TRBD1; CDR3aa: CASSRGQGTDTQYF; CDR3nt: TGTGCCAGCTCACGGGGACAGGGCACAGATACGCAGTATTTT
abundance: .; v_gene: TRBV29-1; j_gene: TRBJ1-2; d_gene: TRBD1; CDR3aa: CSVTTGGNYGYTF; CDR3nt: TGCAGCGTTACGACAGGGGGGAACTATGGCTACACCTTC
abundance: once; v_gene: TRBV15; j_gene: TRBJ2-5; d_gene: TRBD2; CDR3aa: CATSREGGGQETQYF; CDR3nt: TGTGCCACCAGCAGAGAAGGCGGGGGGCAAGAGACCCAGTACTTC
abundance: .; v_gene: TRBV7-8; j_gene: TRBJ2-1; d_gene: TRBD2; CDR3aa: CASSSGLAFAGGQFF; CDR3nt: TGTGCCAGCAGCTCGGGACTAGCCTTCGCTGGGGGGCAGTTCTTC
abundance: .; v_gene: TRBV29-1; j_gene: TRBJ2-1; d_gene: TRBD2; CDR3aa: CSVVLWSGRGYNEQFF; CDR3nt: TGCAGCGTTGTACTTTGGAGCGGGAGGGGTTACAATGAGCAGTTCTTC
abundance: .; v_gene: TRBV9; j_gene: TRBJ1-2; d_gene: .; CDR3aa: CASSPGGSMHYGYTF; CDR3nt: TGTGCCAGCAGCCCCGGAGGATCTATGCATTATGGCTACACCTTC
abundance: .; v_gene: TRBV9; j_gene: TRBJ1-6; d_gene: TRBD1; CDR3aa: CASSGGQGNSPLHF; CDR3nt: TGTGCCAGCAGCGGGGGACAGGGTAATTCACCCCTCCACTTT
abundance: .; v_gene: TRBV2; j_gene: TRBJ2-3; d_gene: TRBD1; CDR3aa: CASSEEGASTDTQYF; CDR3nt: TGTGCCAGCAGTGAAGAGGGGGCTAGCACAGATACGCAGTATTTT
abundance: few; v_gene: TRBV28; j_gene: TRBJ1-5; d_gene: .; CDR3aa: CASRTGLVQPQHF; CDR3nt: TGTGCCAGCAGAACAGGGTTGGTTCAGCCCCAGCATTTT
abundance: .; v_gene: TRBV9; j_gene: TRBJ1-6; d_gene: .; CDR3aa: CASSVEAGPTLHF; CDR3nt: TGTGCCAGCAGCGTAGAAGCGGGTCCCACCCTCCACTTT
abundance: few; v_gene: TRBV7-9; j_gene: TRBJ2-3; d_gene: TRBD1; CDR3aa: CASSSGQGVTDTQYF; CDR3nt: TGTGCCAGCAGCTCGGGACAGGGGGTGACAGATACGCAGTATTTT
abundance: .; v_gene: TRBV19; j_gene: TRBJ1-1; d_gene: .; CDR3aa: CASGRGQMNTEAFF; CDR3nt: TGTGCCAGTGGCAGGGGTCAGATGAACACTGAAGCTTTCTTT
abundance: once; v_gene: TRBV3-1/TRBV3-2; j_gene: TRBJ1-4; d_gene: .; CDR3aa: CASSQVQGGGEKLFF; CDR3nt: TGTGCCAGCAGCCAAGTCCAGGGAGGCGGTGAAAAACTGTTTTTT
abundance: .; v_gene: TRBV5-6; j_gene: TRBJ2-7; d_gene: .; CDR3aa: CASSLGHAYEQYF; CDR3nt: TGTGCCAGCAGCTTGGGGCATGCCTACGAGCAGTACTTC
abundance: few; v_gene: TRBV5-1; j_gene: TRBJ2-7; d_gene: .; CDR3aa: CASSLSRPSYEQYF; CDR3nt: TGCGCCAGCAGCTTGTCCAGGCCCTCCTACGAGCAGTACTTC
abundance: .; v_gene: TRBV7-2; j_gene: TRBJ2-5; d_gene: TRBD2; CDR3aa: CASSSRAGGRKTQYF; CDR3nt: TGTGCCAGCAGCTCTCGAGCGGGAGGTCGGAAGACCCAGTACTTC